The 25 T cell receptor beta chains presented below share a single source sample, sequenced in a study of neurological immune-mediated disorders. Documented time point: longitudinal time-point 1 (baseline). TCRdb passed the 5' RACE reads through MiXCR, listing each CDR3 protein once. In the table there are tens of thousands of distinct CDR3 sequences, about 10% of which are singletons. Material: PBMCs. The receptors originated from a male donor with HTLV-1-associated myelopathy (HAM/TSP).

The sample holds many counts of this clonotype. This chain connects TRBV20-1 to TRBJ2-1; 10 positions match TRBD2. Per the germline V gene, CDR1 is DFQATT and CDR2 is SNEGSKA (reference sequence). Trimming cost V 6 bases and J 6 bases; bases outside gene matches: 8. CDR3 length: 14 amino acids. CDR3 residues: CSADLVAGGNEQFF. The CDR3 bases are TGCAGTGCCGACCTGGTAGCGGGGGGCAATGAGCAGTTCTTC.

This clonotype was detected ten times or more. The genes are TRBV18 and TRBJ1-1; unclear D gene. Deletions cut 1 base from V and 1 base from J, with 10 bases between. The germline gives CDR1 KGHSH, CDR2 LQKENI. This CDR3 has 15 amino acids. The CDR3 here is CASSPLTRQNTEAFF. CDR3 nucleotide sequence: TGTGCCAGCTCACCACTTACCCGACAGAACACTGAAGCTTTCTTT.

This clonotype has a count of ten or more. The J gene is TRBJ2-3, the V gene TRBV5-1; no definite D call. CDR3 size: 12 residues. V dropped 4 bases and J dropped 6 bases, with 9 bases sitting between them. The germline gives CDR1 SGHRS, CDR2 YFSETQ. CDR3 coding DNA: TGCGCCAGCAGCCGGATTCAGGATACGCAGTATTTT. Amino acids: CASSRIQDTQYF.

There are many counts of this clonotype. The rearrangement uses TRBV5-1 and TRBJ2-1; D call uncertain. Germline loops: CDR1 SGHRS, CDR2 YFSETQ. Trimming took off 6 bases at V and 0 bases at J, with 13 bases between the two ends. The CDR3 consists of 15 residues. The CDR3 spells CASTLSSGSYNEQFF. CDR3 coding DNA: TGCGCCAGCACCCTGTCCTCCGGCTCCTACAATGAGCAGTTCTTC.

This clonotype was detected ten times or more. CDR3 residues: CASSPDSSSNQPQHF. CDR3 bases: TGCGCCAGCAGCCCCGACTCCTCTAGCAATCAGCCCCAGCATTTT. V gene TRBV4-3 combines with J gene TRBJ1-5; D is unclear. The CDR3 runs to 15 residues. CDR1 and CDR2 (germline): LGHNA, YSLEER. Trimming took 4 bases from V and 0 from J, leaving 10 bases between them.

This clonotype was detected many times. This chain joins TRBV7-2 and TRBJ2-2, with D tentatively TRBD2 (6 bases). The germline CDR1 and CDR2 sequences are SGHTA and FQGNSA. This CDR3 has 17 residues. With 1 base removed from V and 4 bases from J, the gap between germline ends came to 16 bases. The chain's CDR3 is CASSLGGAGRVTGELFF. The CDR3 region has the DNA TGTGCCAGCAGCTTAGGGGGTGCGGGGCGCGTCACCGGGGAGCTGTTTTTT.

There are many counts of this clonotype. This chain links TRBV10-3 with TRBJ2-3; 10 bases align to TRBD2. The CDR3 has 16 residues. Germline V gives CDR1 ENHRY, CDR2 SYGVKD. The V gene end was trimmed by 3 bases and the J gene end by 6 bases; junction bases not matched to a gene: 9. The chain's CDR3 is CAISDGVAGGWDTQYF. DNA for the CDR3: TGTGCCATCAGTGACGGGGTAGCGGGGGGCTGGGATACGCAGTATTTT.

This clonotype was observed many times. The V gene is TRBV5-1, the J gene TRBJ2-1, with D possibly called TRBD1 or TRBD2 (6 bases each). Germline V gene lookup returns CDR1 SGHRS and CDR2 YFSETQ. CDR3 length: 15 amino acids. V dropped 0 bases and J dropped 7 bases, with 14 bases sitting between them. CDR3 coding DNA: TGCGCCAGCAGCTTGGCCGACCAAGGGGGGAATGAGCAGTTCTTC. This encodes CASSLADQGGNEQFF.

This clonotype was detected ten times or more. The gene calls are TRBV28 and TRBJ1-2; D call uncertain. Trimming pared 2 bases from V and 6 bases from J, leaving 13 bases between. Germline-derived CDR1 and CDR2 are MDHEN and SYDVKM. The CDR3 spans 14 residues. The CDR3 region has the DNA TGTGCCAGCAGTTTAGGAGGAGGCTTAAATGGCTACACCTTC. Its protein is CASSLGGGLNGYTF.

At least ten counts were recorded for this clonotype. The chain employs TRBV9 and TRBJ2-1; weak D call: TRBD1 (5 bases). V was cut by 0 bases and J by 7 bases, with 14 bases left in between. The CDR3 is made up of 15 amino acids. Germline V lookup: CDR1 SGDLS, CDR2 YYNGEE. CDR3 sequence (DNA): TGTGCCAGCAGCGTAGGACATGCCCCAGGGAATGAGCAGTTCTTC. It specifies CASSVGHAPGNEQFF.

This clonotype was observed a handful of times. The chain is built from TRBV7-9 and TRBJ1-1; maybe TRBD1 (6 bases). Germline CDR1 SEHNR, CDR2 FQNEAQ (reference sequence). V lost 7 bases and J 5 bases, leaving 14 bases between the germline ends. The CDR3 is made up of 13 amino acids. CDR3 region: CASTQGLGTEAFF. CDR3 bases: TGTGCCAGCACCCAGGGGCTGGGGACTGAAGCTTTCTTT.

The chain employs TRBV7-8 and TRBJ2-2; 7 bases line up with TRBD1. The CDR3 runs 14 residues. V gave up 5 bases and J gave up 7 bases; unmatched junction bases: 7. Germline loops: CDR1 SGHVS, CDR2 FQNEAQ. Here the CDR3 DNA reads TGTGCCAGCAGCCGACAGGGTCTACACGGGGAGCTGTTTTTT. It codes for CASSRQGLHGELFF.

This clonotype has just a few counts. The V gene is TRBV7-6, the J gene TRBJ2-5; D perhaps matches TRBD2 (6 bases). This CDR3 has 14 amino acids. Trimming shortened V by 7 bases and J by 5 bases, and 17 bases separated the two germline ends. Germline lookup yields CDR1 SGHVS and CDR2 FNYEAQ. CDR3 bases: TGTGCCAGCACTCTTGGGGCTAGCGTGGAGACCCAGTACTTC. Its protein is CASTLGASVETQYF.

This clonotype came up many times. The chain joins TRBV25-1 to TRBJ2-1, with TRBD2 identical over 8 bases. The junction had 17 bases not matched to a gene; V was cut back by 7 bases and J by 6 bases. Germline lookup yields CDR1 MGHDK and CDR2 SYGVNS. This CDR3 is 17 amino acids long. The CDR3 loop is CASTPLGGTSAVNEQFF. CDR3 in DNA: TGTGCCAGCACTCCCCTAGGCGGGACTAGTGCAGTCAATGAGCAGTTCTTC.

In this sample, this clonotype turned up many times. The V gene is TRBV20-1, the J gene TRBJ2-1; 10 bases fit TRBD2. Germline CDR1 reads DFQATT; CDR2 reads SNEGSKA (reference sequence). This CDR3 comprises 14 residues. V lost 5 bases to trimming and J lost 6 bases; unmatched junction nucleotides: 7. Here the CDR3 reads CSAPSGGGSNEQFF. The CDR3 nucleotides are TGCAGTGCTCCGAGCGGGGGGGGCTCCAATGAGCAGTTCTTC.

This clonotype has at least ten counts. The V gene is TRBV2, the J gene TRBJ2-6; 8 bases agree with TRBD1. Germline lookup yields CDR1 SNHLY and CDR2 FYNNEI. V shed 8 bases and J 19 bases; nucleotides not matched to a gene: 7. The CDR3 has 10 residues. The CDR3 nucleotides read TGTGCCAGCGGTGGACAGGGCCCAACTTTC. Translating it yields CASGGQGPTF.

The sample holds many counts of this clonotype. This sequence joins TRBV18 and TRBJ1-3; D unclear. Germline V CDR1 and CDR2: KGHSH, LQKENI. CDR3 length equals 14 residues. The V gene lost 6 bases and the J gene lost 0 bases, with 9 bases spanning the gap. Written as DNA, the CDR3 is TGTGCCAGCTCCTGGGATCTCTCTGGAAACACCATATATTTT. This sequence encodes CASSWDLSGNTIYF.

This clonotype was counted many times. The chain has TRBV9 and TRBJ1-2; a possible D gene is TRBD1 (6 bases). Trimming stripped 2 bases from V and 3 bases from J, with 11 bases between. The CDR3 spans 14 residues. Per the germline V gene, CDR1 is SGDLS and CDR2 is YYNGEE. The chain's CDR3 is CASSVGGWDYGYTF. DNA for the CDR3: TGTGCCAGCAGCGTCGGGGGCTGGGACTATGGCTACACCTTC.

This clonotype has only a few counts. The genes are TRBV3-1 and TRBJ2-3; 15 bases align to TRBD2. Trimming cost V 3 bases and J 2 bases; bases outside gene matches: 6. This CDR3 contains 18 residues. From germline, CDR1 is LGHDT and CDR2 YNNKEL (reference sequence). Here the CDR3 reads CASSHGGTSGGNTDTQYF. The CDR3 nucleotides are TGTGCCAGCAGCCACGGTGGGACTAGCGGGGGGAACACAGATACGCAGTATTTT.

This clonotype came up many times. The J gene is TRBJ1-2, the V gene TRBV4-3, with D unclear. This CDR3 is built from 14 residues. V lost 4 bases to trimming and J lost 8 bases, with 17 bases between them. The V gene's germline CDR1 is LGHNA and CDR2 YSLEER. CDR3 loop: CASSPQGGEPGYTF. The CDR3 DNA reads as TGCGCCAGCAGCCCGCAAGGCGGCGAACCGGGCTACACCTTC.

The J gene is TRBJ2-7, the V gene TRBV19; D may be TRBD1 or TRBD2 (5 bases each). CDR1 and CDR2 (germline): LNHDA, SQIVND (reference sequence). Trimming shortened V by 9 bases and J by 9 bases, and 24 bases separated the two germline ends. The CDR3 covers 14 residues. The CDR3 bases are TGTGCCAGCGGATCTCAAGGGACCCTAGGAGGGCAGTACTTC. Translating gives CASGSQGTLGGQYF.

This clonotype was detected ten times or more. The chain couples TRBV5-1 to TRBJ1-1; 7 bases are a match to TRBD1. Germline CDR1 is SGHRS and CDR2 is YFSETQ. The CDR3 contains 13 residues. V was pared by 5 bases and J by 1 base, with 2 bases of the junction left unmatched. CDR3 in DNA: TGCGCCAGCAGGGGGACAGCGAACACTGAAGCTTTCTTT. This sequence encodes CASRGTANTEAFF.

Concerning this clonotype: Relative to the germline gene, one junction end is altered; a read error may explain this. The CDR3 DNA reads as TGTGCCAGCAGTTACTCAAATCAGCTCCAGCATTTT. It codes for CASSYSNQLQHF. The chain recombines TRBV6-6 with TRBJ1-5, with D hard to call. CDR3 size: 12 residues. The germline CDR1 and CDR2 sequences are MNHNY and SVGAGI (reference sequence).

This clonotype was counted many times. J is TRBJ1-5 and V is TRBV7-2; tentative D call: TRBD1 (6 bases). The CDR3 loop spans 15 amino acids. V was pared by 7 bases and J by 7 bases, with 20 bases between. From germline, CDR1 is SGHTA and CDR2 FQGNSA. CDR3 nucleotides: TGTGCCAGCAATCTAGGAGGGGGGAGTTTGCAGCCCCAGCATTTT. It yields the protein CASNLGGGSLQPQHF.

This clonotype has ten or more counts. The V call is TRBV20-1, the J call TRBJ2-5; TRBD1 matches at 7 bases. After removal of 6 bases from V and 0 bases from J, the junction contained 7 bases not matched to a gene. Germline CDR1 is DFQATT and CDR2 is SNEGSKA (reference sequence). The CDR3 covers 14 residues. The CDR3 reads CSAEEGQYQETQYF. CDR3 nucleotide sequence: TGCAGTGCCGAAGAGGGACAGTACCAAGAGACCCAGTACTTC.